This T cell receptor (beta chain) was observed in a study of OX40 agonist ivuxolimab in advanced cancers. On cycle 4 day 1 and cycle 7 day 1, as well as at baseline, blood was sampled. A note on this clone: Its antigen is undetermined.

Germline CDR1 is LNHDA and CDR2 is SQIVND (reference sequence). This CDR3 has 15 amino acids. Whole-study findings and limits: In CD8+ T cells, expanded clones were on average more numerous than in CD4+.

Generated by immunoSEQ multiplex PCR, the TCRdb table keeps only in-frame clones and is missing some. The sample yields about 76,000 clones, approximately 88% seen once. The TCR was taken from an adult with an advanced solid tumor such as melanoma, head and neck, liver or kidney cancer. The J gene is TRBJ2-5, the V gene TRBV19, with 7 bases lining up with TRBD1. The last part of the DNA fits TRBJ2-7 better; the J call may be wrong. The sequencing used CD4+ or CD8+ T cells sorted from blood, collected in a trial of the OX40 agonist ivuxolimab. The CDR3 DNA reads as TGTGCCAGTAGCGGGACAGCAGATCGCTCCTACGAGCAGTACTTC. Encoded protein: CASSGTADRSYEQYF.